This entry is about one T cell receptor (beta chain). The target of this receptor is not known. Base qualities are not at hand, and no much larger clone is one base apart. The data are from a study of blood T cell repertoires in COVID-19 (dated by TCRdb to 2019 to 2021). About the full investigation: Collaborator samples came from the United States, Italy and Spain and covered acute and convalescent phases of COVID-19. The prospective study material was composed of cDNA or gDNA derived from T cells, B-cell-depleted T cells, or PBMCs. The repertoires were released in a freely available public database meant as a resource for research on the immune response to SARS-CoV-2. Deeply sampled blood TCRbeta repertoires from subjects exposed to, actively infected with, or recovered from COVID-19 were included in the dataset. The samples were drawn from the first 160 participants of the ongoing ImmuneRACE study and from 1,254 subjects provided by 6 global collaborators. Where available, HLA class I and class II types were obtained from metadata supplied by the sample provider rather than from assay-based typing. Sample metadata almost always included a de-identified subject ID, COVID-19 status, age in years and sex.

The immunoSEQ Assay, a bias-controlled multiplex PCR, was used to amplify TCRbeta CDR3 regions from genomic DNA. Regarding the original processing steps: The number of nucleated cells in each sample was estimated from the amplification of reference gene primers within the assay. Sequence reads were collapsed and filtered to measure the absolute abundance of every unique TCRbeta CDR3 rearrangement. Productive Simpson clonality was computed per sample as the square root of Simpson's diversity index over productive rearrangements. TCRdb provides this immuneACCESS table in a form limited to in-frame rearrangements. Some clones are lacking; in checked studies, under half of them reflect an unresolved V gene, and why the rest are absent is not known. The V and J calls and clone size are taken from that table; D and trimming were inferred from the DNA. The sample table contains some 180,000 clones; only one count was recorded for around four fifths of them. The leading ten clones occupy 2.5% to 3% of the sample.

From V the trimming removes 1 base and from J it removes 0 bases, while the gene matches leave 5 bases of the junction unaccounted for. Its CDR3 holds 16 amino acids, cysteine through phenylalanine. This entry keeps only the CDR3 DNA: 48 bases, framed from base 1. As encoded in the germline V gene, CDR1 is SGHTA while CDR2 is FQGNSA. One collaborating source in Seattle enrolled patients during active infection and followed them longitudinally through the course of disease. Each collaborating institution followed its own protocols to collect whole blood in K2EDTA tubes. For TCRbeta analysis, collaborators shipped samples as frozen whole blood, isolated PBMCs, or DNA extracted from either of those sample types. Overall study outcomes, separate from this receptor: How much clinical and demographic metadata was included differed by source and by participant, and the metadata was provided uncurated.

The material sequenced was peripheral blood. The receptor was derived from a woman aged 80 or over with COVID-19, enrolled during active disease. This chain is built from TRBV7-2 and TRBJ2-5, with TRBD2 matching 7 junction bases. The CDR3 in this case is CASSLGWGGNQETQYF. At the DNA level, the sequence is TGTGCCAGCAGCTTAGGATGGGGGGGGAACCAAGAGACCCAGTACTTC.